These 9 T cell receptor beta chains were sequenced from one sample in a study of blood T cell repertoires in COVID-19. TCRdb's copy holds only in-frame clones and misses some; the assay was immunoSEQ multiplex PCR. The sample contains 390,000 or so clones, 87% of which appear only once. The sequenced sample was peripheral blood. All receptors come from a woman under 40 with COVID-19, enrolled during active disease.

This chain links TRBV18 with TRBJ2-1; TRBD1 matches at 8 bases. The CDR3 extends over 16 amino acids. V shed 4 bases, J shed 4 bases, and the junction held 9 bases outside the gene matches. Germline V gene sequence: CDR1 KGHSH, CDR2 LQKENI. CDR3 nucleotide sequence: TGTGCCAGCTCACAGTTAGGGACAGGCCAGTACAATGAGCAGTTCTTC. The encoded protein is CASSQLGTGQYNEQFF.

This clone was seen a single time. This chain connects TRBV28 to TRBJ2-3; 8 bases are shared with TRBD2. Trimming at V came to 2 bases and at J to 2 bases, leaving 9 bases not matched to a gene. The CDR3 is 17 amino acids. Germline V gene lookup returns CDR1 MDHEN and CDR2 SYDVKM. This CDR3 is CASSLAGGPTYTDTQYF. CDR3 sequence (DNA): TGTGCCAGCAGTTTAGCGGGAGGCCCGACATACACAGATACGCAGTATTTT.

The chain recombines TRBV7-2 with TRBJ2-3; D not resolved. The CDR3 covers 17 residues. V was trimmed by 1 base and J by 3 bases, leaving 17 bases between them. The germline CDR1 and CDR2 sequences are SGHTA and FQGNSA. In DNA, the CDR3 is TGTGCCAGCAGCTTAGGGCGAGCCCGCCTGAGGACAGATACGCAGTATTTT. Encoded protein: CASSLGRARLRTDTQYF.

The genes are TRBV9 and TRBJ1-4; D ambiguous. V lost 0 bases and J lost 5, with 14 bases in between. In germline, CDR1 is SGDLS, CDR2 YYNGEE. This CDR3 is built from 16 residues. The CDR3: CASSVGGRVGNEKLFF. The CDR3 DNA follows: TGTGCCAGCAGCGTAGGAGGGAGGGTGGGGAATGAAAAACTGTTTTTT.

The chain combines TRBV4-1 with TRBJ1-2; the D gene is possibly TRBD1 (6 bases). The CDR3 is made up of 14 amino acids. Germline V gene sequence: CDR1 MGHRA, CDR2 YSYEKL. With 1 base removed from V and 13 bases from J, the gap between germline ends came to 19 bases. CDR3 protein: CASSQGQGRLGATF. DNA for the CDR3: TGCGCCAGCAGCCAAGGCCAGGGGAGACTGGGAGCCACCTTC.

V usage is TRBV7-6 and J usage is TRBJ1-3; 7 bases are shared with TRBD1. This CDR3 spans 16 amino acids. Germline V lookup: CDR1 SGHVS, CDR2 FNYEAQ. Trimming at V came to 4 bases and at J to 0 bases, leaving 6 bases not matched to a gene. CDR3 in amino acids: CASSSYRDSSGNTIYF. In DNA form, the CDR3 reads TGTGCCAGCAGCTCCTACCGGGACAGCTCTGGAAACACCATATATTTT.

V usage is TRBV2 and J usage is TRBJ2-7, with 10 bases aligning to TRBD1. This CDR3 spans 13 amino acids. V lost 10 bases to trimming and J lost 5 bases; unmatched junction nucleotides: 8. Germline V gives CDR1 SNHLY, CDR2 FYNNEI. The DNA for the CDR3 is TGTGCCAACCCCCGGGACAGGGGAGACGAGCAGTACTTC. It is translated as CANPRDRGDEQYF. The complete variable domain, with remaining parts taken from reference TRBV2 and TRBJ2-7, reads EPEVTQTPSHQVTQMGQEVILRCVPISNHLYFYWYRQILGQKVEFLVSFYNNEISEKSEIFDDQFSVERPDGSNFTLKIRSTKLEDSAMYFCANPRDRGDEQYFGPGTRLTVT.

V usage is TRBV7-9 and J usage is TRBJ1-1; possible D gene TRBD1, 5 bases. The CDR3 spans 13 residues. The V and J ends lost 3 bases and 3 bases respectively, with 8 bases between them. Germline values: CDR1 SEHNR, CDR2 FQNEAQ (reference sequence). The chain's CDR3 is CASSLDIYTEAFF. The CDR3 DNA follows: TGTGCCAGCAGCTTGGACATCTACACTGAAGCTTTCTTT.

This clone was counted once. This chain links TRBV4-3 with TRBJ1-2; possible D gene TRBD1, 5 bases. Trimming removed 4 bases from V and 4 bases from J, with 22 bases in between. The length of the CDR3 is 17 residues. Germline V gene sequence: CDR1 LGHNA, CDR2 YSLEER. In DNA, the CDR3 is TGCGCCAGCAGCCCGTCCAGGTCCCAGGGCGGCTCCTATGGCTACACCTTC. It codes for CASSPSRSQGGSYGYTF.